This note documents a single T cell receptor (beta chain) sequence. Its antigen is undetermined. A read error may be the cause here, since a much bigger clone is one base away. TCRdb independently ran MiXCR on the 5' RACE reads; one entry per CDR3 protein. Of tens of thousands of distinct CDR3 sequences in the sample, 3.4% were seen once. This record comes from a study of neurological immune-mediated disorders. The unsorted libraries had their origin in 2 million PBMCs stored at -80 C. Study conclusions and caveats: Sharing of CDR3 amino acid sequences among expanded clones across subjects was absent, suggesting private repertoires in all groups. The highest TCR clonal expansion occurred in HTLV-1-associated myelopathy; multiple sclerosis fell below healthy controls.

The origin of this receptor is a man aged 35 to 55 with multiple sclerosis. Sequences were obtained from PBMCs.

CDR3 region: CASSLHSSRGYEQFF. The CDR3 DNA reads TGTGCCAGCAGCCTCCACTCTAGCAGAGGCTATGAGCAGTTCTTC. This sequence joins TRBV9 and TRBJ2-1; D is perhaps TRBD2 (5 bases). The V gene's germline CDR1 is SGDLS and CDR2 YYNGEE. Deletions cut 4 bases from V and 8 bases from J, with 19 bases between. This CDR3 contains 15 residues. The variable domain in full, with the rest retrieved from reference TRBV9 and TRBJ2-1, is DSGVTQTPKHLITATGQRVTLRCSPRSGDLSVYWYQQSLDQGLQFLIQYYNGEERAKGNILERFSAQQFPDLHSELNLSSLELGDSALYFCASSLHSSRGYEQFFGPGTRLTVL.